The sequence of this TCR beta chain was determined in a study of cytomegalovirus exposure and HLA in healthy donors. It was healthy bone marrow donors who served as donors. As concerns this clone: What it binds is unknown.

The germline V and J ends were trimmed by 5 bases and 3 bases, with 10 bases remaining between them. The length of the CDR3 is 13 residues. CDR1 is PRHDT, CDR2 FYEKMQ, per germline (reference sequence). Study-level points and caveats: For most TCR beta V segments, an earlier analysis put the productive rate at about 90% or about 30% of the time. The study flagged around 160 TCR beta chains as cytomegalovirus-associated. For most TCR sequences rarity was the rule, although some public TCRs occurred in many donors.

PCR was performed using 60 Vbeta and 13 Jbeta primers. TCRdb's copy holds only in-frame clones and misses some; the assay was immunoSEQ multiplex PCR. Of around 200,000 clones listed, 65% to 90% were seen once; the top ten hold just over 1.4%. This chain joins TRBV13 and TRBJ1-2; D call uncertain. The TCR sequence derives from a girl aged 10-17 years in good health and CMV-seronegative. Sequencing was carried out using PBMCs. The CDR3 protein is CASSPVSDYGYTF. CDR3 nucleotides: TGTGCCAGCAGCCCGGTGAGTGACTATGGCTACACCTTC.